Listed below are T cell receptor beta chains from one sample, sequenced in a study of blood T cell repertoires in COVID-19. TCRdb's copy holds only in-frame clones and misses some; the assay was immunoSEQ multiplex PCR. The data show about 130,000 clones, about 90% seen once. Source material: peripheral blood. These receptors all stem from a man aged 50 or older with COVID-19, enrolled during active disease. Each CDR3 is given with its conserved first and last residue. The D gene is left open where the match is weak. Only part of the rows carry a size: once, few, many, or a class if the clone is expanded.

v_call	clone_size	d_call	j_call	cdr3_aa	cdr3_nt
TRBV5-4	-	-	TRBJ2-1	CASSFPRGTYNEQFF	TGTGCCAGCAGCTTCCCACGGGGGACCTACAATGAGCAGTTCTTC
TRBV29-1	-	TRBD1	TRBJ2-4	CSVEQGAGNIQYF	TGCAGCGTTGAACAGGGGGCGGGAAACATTCAGTACTTC
TRBV5-1	-	TRBD2	TRBJ2-6	CASSSFGAAGASGANVLTF	TGCGCCAGCAGCTCCTTCGGGGCAGCGGGAGCCTCTGGGGCCAACGTCCTGACTTTC
TRBV7-3	-	TRBD1	TRBJ2-3	CASSLGGQGSDTQYF	TGTGCCAGCAGCTTAGGAGGACAGGGGTCAGATACGCAGTATTTT
TRBV9	once	TRBD2	TRBJ2-1	CASSTRTSGSTEQFF	TGTGCCAGCAGCACGAGGACTAGCGGGAGTACTGAGCAGTTCTTC
TRBV6-5	-	TRBD1	TRBJ1-1	CASIRQGDPEAFF	TGTGCCAGCATTCGACAGGGTGATCCTGAAGCTTTCTTT
TRBV19	-	-	TRBJ2-2	CASSMWQGYTGELFF	TGTGCCAGTAGTATGTGGCAGGGGTACACCGGGGAGCTGTTTTTT
TRBV28	-	-	TRBJ2-7	CASSSLYEQYF	TGTGCCAGCAGTTCACTCTACGAGCAGTACTTC
TRBV19	-	TRBD1	TRBJ1-1	CASSTATGGLGTEAFF	TGTGCCAGTAGTACCGCGACAGGGGGCCTGGGCACTGAAGCTTTCTTT
TRBV7-9	-	TRBD2	TRBJ2-1	CASSFDSGGYNEQFF	TGTGCCAGCAGCTTCGACAGCGGGGGCTACAATGAGCAGTTCTTC
TRBV19	-	TRBD2	TRBJ2-4	CASSIELAGGPLAKNIQYF	TGTGCCAGTAGTATAGAATTAGCGGGAGGGCCTCTAGCCAAAAACATTCAGTACTTC
TRBV10-3	-	TRBD1	TRBJ1-1	CATQGGGNTEAFF	TGTGCCACACAGGGGGGTGGGAACACTGAAGCTTTCTTT
TRBV5-5	-	TRBD2	TRBJ2-2	CASSFGLAGVRTGELFF	TGTGCCAGCAGCTTCGGACTAGCGGGAGTTCGAACCGGGGAGCTGTTTTTT
TRBV15	-	-	TRBJ2-7	CATSPQGNEQYF	TGTGCCACCAGTCCTCAGGGAAACGAGCAGTACTTC